Presented here are 5 T cell receptor beta chains from one specimen sequenced in a study of circulating CD8 cells and anti-PD-1 response in melanoma. Four subsets defined by PD-1 and/or TIGIT were sorted from live CD3+CD8+TCRalphabeta+ cells. Using about 15 ng of total RNA, TCR libraries were made with the QIAseq Immune Repertoire TCR panel. TCRdb ran MiXCR on the reads and lists one entry per CDR3 protein. Seen here are approximately 490 distinct CDR3 sequences, roughly 7.9% observed once, and the top ten hold approximately 37%. Here the sequenced sample was CD8+ T cells from PBMCs, taken at baseline or after one month of anti-PD-1 therapy (not recorded which). The receptors shown here come from a human donor with melanoma.

Points on this clonotype: No conserved phenylalanine or tryptophan ends this CDR3, so it is likely a read error. V usage is TRBV7-3 and J usage is TRBJ2-7; maybe TRBD1 (5 bases). TRBJ2-1 explains the end of the DNA better; the J call may be wrong. Looked up from germline, CDR1 is SGHTA and CDR2 is FQGTGA. There are 14 residues in the CDR3. The CDR3 sequence: CASSFRGRYNEQFS. CDR3 sequence (DNA): TGTGCCAGCAGCTTTAGGGGTCGGTACAATGAGCAGTTCTCC.

This clonotype has more than one count but fewer than ten. The gene calls are TRBV19 and TRBJ2-7; D is undetermined. Between the trimmed V and J ends, which lost 0 bases and 2 bases, there was a span of 8 bases. The germline CDR1 and CDR2 sequences are LNHDA and SQIVND (reference sequence). The CDR3 covers 14 residues. CDR3 in DNA: TGTGCCAGTAGTATAGAGGGGTATCCCTACGAGCAGTACTTC. Protein product: CASSIEGYPYEQYF.

This clonotype is judged medium-sized (0.01 to 0.1%). V is TRBV4-1 and J is TRBJ2-1; 7 bases agree with TRBD2. CDR3 length equals 16 residues. Germline CDR1 and CDR2: MGHRA and YSYEKL. V lost 5 bases to trimming and J lost 7 bases; unmatched junction nucleotides: 14. CDR3 loop: CASSVGGERGWNEQFF. CDR3 nucleotides: TGCGCCAGCAGCGTCGGCGGCGAGCGGGGCTGGAATGAGCAGTTCTTC.

Regarding this clonotype: The junction departs from germline at one end; a sequencing error may be responsible. The CDR3, as DNA: TGCGCCAGCTCCAACAGACCCTACGAGCAGGACTTC. Amino acids: CASSNRPYEQDF. The chain uses TRBV10-2 and TRBJ2-7; D is unresolved. The CDR3 is made up of 12 amino acids. In germline, CDR1 is WSHSY, CDR2 SAAADI.

This clonotype is judged medium-sized. V is TRBV12-3 or TRBV12-4 and J is TRBJ2-1; 8 positions agree with TRBD2. The CDR3 extends over 19 amino acids. V lost 3 bases, J lost 5 bases, and 18 bases stayed unmatched. DNA for the CDR3: TGTGCCAGCAGTTTTAGGTTTGGATATGCGGGGGGTACGGACAATGAGCAGTTCTTC. Its translation is CASSFRFGYAGGTDNEQFF.